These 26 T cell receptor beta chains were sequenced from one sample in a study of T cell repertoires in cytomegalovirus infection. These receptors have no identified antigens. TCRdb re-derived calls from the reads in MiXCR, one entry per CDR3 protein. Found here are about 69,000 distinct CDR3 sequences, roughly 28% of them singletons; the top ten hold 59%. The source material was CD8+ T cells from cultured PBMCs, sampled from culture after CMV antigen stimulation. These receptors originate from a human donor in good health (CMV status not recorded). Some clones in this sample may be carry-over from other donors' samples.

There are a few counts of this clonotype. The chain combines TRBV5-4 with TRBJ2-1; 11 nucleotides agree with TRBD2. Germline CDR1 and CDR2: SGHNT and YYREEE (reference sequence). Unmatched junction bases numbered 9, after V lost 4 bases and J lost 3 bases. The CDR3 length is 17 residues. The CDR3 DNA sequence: TGTGCCAGCAGCAACCGACAGGGGACTAGCGGCTACAATGAGCAGTTCTTC. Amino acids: CASSNRQGTSGYNEQFF.

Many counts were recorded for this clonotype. The CDR3 is CSVEDHNYGYTF. The CDR3 DNA reads TGCAGCGTTGAAGATCACAACTATGGCTACACCTTC. The J gene is TRBJ1-2, the V gene TRBV29-1; D is unresolved. The CDR3 runs to 12 residues. Per germline, CDR1 SQVTM and CDR2 ANQGSEA. Trimming took off 0 bases at V and 2 bases at J, with 4 bases between the two ends.

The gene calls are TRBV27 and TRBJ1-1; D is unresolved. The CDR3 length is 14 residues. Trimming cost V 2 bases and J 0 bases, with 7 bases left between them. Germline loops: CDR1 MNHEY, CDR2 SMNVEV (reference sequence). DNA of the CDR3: TGTGCCAGCAGTTTAGAAGGGATGAACACTGAAGCTTTCTTT. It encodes CASSLEGMNTEAFF.

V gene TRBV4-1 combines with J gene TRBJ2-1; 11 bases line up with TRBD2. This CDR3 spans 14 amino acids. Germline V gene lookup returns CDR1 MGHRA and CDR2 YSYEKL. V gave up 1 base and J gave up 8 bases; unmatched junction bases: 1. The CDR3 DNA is TGCGCCAGCAGCCAAGTAGCGGGAGGGGATGAGCAGTTCTTC. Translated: CASSQVAGGDEQFF.

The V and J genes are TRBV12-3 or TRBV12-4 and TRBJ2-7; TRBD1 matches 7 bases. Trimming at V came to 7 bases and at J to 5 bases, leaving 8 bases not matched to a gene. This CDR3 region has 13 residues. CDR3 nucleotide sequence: TGTGCCAGCACCTTAGCCGACAGGGACGAGCAGTACTTC. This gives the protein CASTLADRDEQYF.

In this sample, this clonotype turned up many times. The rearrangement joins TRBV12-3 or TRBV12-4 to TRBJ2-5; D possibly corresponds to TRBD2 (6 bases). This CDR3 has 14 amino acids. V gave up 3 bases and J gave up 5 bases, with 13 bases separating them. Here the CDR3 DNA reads TGTGCCAGCAGTTTTACGGGAGTTGGGGAGACCCAGTACTTC. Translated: CASSFTGVGETQYF.

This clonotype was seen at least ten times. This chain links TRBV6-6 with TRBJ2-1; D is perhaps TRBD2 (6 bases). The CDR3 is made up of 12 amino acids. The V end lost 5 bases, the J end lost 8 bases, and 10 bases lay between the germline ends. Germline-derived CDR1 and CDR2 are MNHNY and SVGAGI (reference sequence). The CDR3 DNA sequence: TGTGCCAGCAGTAGATGGGGGGATGAGCAGTTCTTC. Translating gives CASSRWGDEQFF.

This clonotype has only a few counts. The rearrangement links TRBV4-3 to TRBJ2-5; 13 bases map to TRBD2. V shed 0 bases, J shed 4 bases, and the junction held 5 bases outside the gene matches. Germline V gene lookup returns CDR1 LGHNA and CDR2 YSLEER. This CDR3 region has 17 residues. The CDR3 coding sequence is TGCGCCAGCAGCCAAGAATGGACTAGCGGGGGAATAGAGACCCAGTACTTC. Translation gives CASSQEWTSGGIETQYF.

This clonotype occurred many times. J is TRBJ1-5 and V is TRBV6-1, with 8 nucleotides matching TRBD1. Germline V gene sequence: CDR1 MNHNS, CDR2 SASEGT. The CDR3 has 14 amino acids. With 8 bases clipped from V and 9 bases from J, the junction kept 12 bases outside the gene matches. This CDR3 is CASADREEVAPQHF. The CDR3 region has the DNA TGTGCCAGCGCGGACAGGGAGGAGGTAGCGCCCCAGCATTTT.

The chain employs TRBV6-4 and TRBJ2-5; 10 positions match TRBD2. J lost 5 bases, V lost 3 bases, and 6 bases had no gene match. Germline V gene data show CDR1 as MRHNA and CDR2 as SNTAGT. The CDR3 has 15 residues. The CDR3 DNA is TGTGCCAGCAGTGAAGTAGCGGGAGGAGAGGAGACCCAGTACTTC. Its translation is CASSEVAGGEETQYF.

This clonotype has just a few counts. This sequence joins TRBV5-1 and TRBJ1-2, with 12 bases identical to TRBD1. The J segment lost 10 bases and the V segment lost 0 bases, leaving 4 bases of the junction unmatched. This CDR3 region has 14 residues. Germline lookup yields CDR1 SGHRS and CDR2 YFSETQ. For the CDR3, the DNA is TGCGCCAGCAGCTTGGGGGACAGGGGGCCCGACTACACCTTC. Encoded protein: CASSLGDRGPDYTF. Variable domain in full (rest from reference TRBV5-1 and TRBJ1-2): KAGVTQTPRYLIKTRGQQVTLSCSPISGHRSVSWYQQTPGQGLQFLFEYFSETQRNKGNFPGRFSGRQFSNSRSEMNVSTLELGDSALYLCASSLGDRGPDYTFGSGTRLTVV.

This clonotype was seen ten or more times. The CDR3 DNA sequence: TGTGCCAGCAGCTTTTACCCGGGACAGACTAACTATGGCTACACCTTC. This encodes CASSFYPGQTNYGYTF. V and J are TRBV11-1 and TRBJ1-2; 7 bases are a match to TRBD1. The CDR3 loop spans 16 amino acids. In germline, CDR1 is SGHAT, CDR2 FQDESV (reference sequence). J gave up 0 bases and V 3 bases, and 7 bases lay outside the gene matches.

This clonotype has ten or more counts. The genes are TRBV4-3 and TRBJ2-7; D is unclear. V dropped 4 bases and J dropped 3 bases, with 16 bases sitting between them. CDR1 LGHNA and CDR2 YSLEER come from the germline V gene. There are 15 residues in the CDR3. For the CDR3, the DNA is TGCGCCAGCAGCCCGTCTGTTAGCAGGCACTACGAGCAGTACTTC. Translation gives CASSPSVSRHYEQYF.

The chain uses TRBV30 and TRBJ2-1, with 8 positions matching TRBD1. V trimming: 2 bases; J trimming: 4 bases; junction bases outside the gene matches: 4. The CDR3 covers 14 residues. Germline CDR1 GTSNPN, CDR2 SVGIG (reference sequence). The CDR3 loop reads CAWSSDRGYNEQFF. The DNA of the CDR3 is TGTGCCTGGAGTTCAGACAGGGGATACAATGAGCAGTTCTTC.

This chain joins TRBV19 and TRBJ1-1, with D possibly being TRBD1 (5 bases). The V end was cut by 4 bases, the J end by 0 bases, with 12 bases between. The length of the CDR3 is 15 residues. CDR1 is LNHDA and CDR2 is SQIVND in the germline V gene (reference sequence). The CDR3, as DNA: TGTGCCAGTAGTAACTCGGGGGGGGTGAACACTGAAGCTTTCTTT. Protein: CASSNSGGVNTEAFF. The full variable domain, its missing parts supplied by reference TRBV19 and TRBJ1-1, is DGGITQSPKYLFRKEGQNVTLSCEQNLNHDAMYWYRQDPGQGLRLIYYSQIVNDFQKGDIAEGYSVSREKKESFPLTVTSAQKNPTAFYLCASSNSGGVNTEAFFGQGTRLTVV.

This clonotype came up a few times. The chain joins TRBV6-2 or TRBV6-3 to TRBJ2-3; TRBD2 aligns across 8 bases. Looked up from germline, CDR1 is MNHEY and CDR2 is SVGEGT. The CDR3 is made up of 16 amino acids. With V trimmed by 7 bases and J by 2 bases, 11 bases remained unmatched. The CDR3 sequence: CASTLGRADFTDTQYF. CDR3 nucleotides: TGTGCCAGCACCCTCGGGAGGGCCGACTTCACAGATACGCAGTATTTT.

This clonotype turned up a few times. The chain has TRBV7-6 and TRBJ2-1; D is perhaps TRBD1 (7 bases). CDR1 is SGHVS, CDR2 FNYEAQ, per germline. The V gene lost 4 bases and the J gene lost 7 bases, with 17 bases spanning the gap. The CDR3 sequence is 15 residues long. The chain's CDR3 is CASSSWTGGVNEQFF. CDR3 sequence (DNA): TGTGCCAGCAGCTCGTGGACAGGAGGGGTTAATGAGCAGTTCTTC.

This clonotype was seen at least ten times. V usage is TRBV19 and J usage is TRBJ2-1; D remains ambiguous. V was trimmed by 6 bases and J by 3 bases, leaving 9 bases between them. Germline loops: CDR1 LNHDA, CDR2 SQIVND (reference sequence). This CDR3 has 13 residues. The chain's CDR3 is CASRKASYNEQFF. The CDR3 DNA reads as TGTGCCAGTAGGAAGGCCAGCTACAATGAGCAGTTCTTC.

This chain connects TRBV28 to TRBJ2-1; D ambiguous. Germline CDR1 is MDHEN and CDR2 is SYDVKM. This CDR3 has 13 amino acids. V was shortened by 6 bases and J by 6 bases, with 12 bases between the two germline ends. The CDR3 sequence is CASSQQVANEQFF. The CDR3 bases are TGTGCCAGCAGCCAACAAGTGGCCAATGAGCAGTTCTTC.

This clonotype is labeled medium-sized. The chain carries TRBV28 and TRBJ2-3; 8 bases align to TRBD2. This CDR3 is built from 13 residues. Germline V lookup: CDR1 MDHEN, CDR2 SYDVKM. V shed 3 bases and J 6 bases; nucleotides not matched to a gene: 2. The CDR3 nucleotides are TGTGCCAGCAGTTTCGGGGGGGCGGATACGCAGTATTTT. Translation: CASSFGGADTQYF.

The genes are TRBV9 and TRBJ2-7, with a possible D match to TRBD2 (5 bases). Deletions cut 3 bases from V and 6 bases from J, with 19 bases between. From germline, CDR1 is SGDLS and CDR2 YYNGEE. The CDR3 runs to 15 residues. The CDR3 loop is CASSGELVGEVEQYF. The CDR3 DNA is TGTGCCAGCAGCGGGGAACTAGTCGGAGAGGTCGAGCAGTACTTC. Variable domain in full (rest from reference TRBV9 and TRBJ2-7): DSGVTQTPKHLITATGQRVTLRCSPRSGDLSVYWYQQSLDQGLQFLIQYYNGEERAKGNILERFSAQQFPDLHSELNLSSLELGDSALYFCASSGELVGEVEQYFGPGTRLTVT.

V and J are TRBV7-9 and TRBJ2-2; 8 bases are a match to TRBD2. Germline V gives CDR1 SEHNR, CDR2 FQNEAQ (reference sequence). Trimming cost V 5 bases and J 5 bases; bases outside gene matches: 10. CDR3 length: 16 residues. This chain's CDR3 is CASSEREGVDTGELFF. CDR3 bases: TGTGCCAGCAGCGAACGGGAGGGAGTGGATACCGGGGAGCTGTTTTTT.

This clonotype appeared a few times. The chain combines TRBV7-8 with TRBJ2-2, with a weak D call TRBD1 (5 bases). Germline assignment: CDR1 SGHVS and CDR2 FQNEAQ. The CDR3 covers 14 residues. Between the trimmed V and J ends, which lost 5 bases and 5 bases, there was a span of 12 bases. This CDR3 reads CASSHEGVTGELFF. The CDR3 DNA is TGTGCCAGCAGCCACGAAGGGGTGACCGGGGAGCTGTTTTTT.

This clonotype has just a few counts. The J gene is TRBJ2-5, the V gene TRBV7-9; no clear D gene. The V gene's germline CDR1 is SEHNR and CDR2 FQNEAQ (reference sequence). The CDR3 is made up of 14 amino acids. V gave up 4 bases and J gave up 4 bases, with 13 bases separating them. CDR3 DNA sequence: TGTGCCAGCAGCTACAATGGACGGCCAGAGACCCAGTACTTC. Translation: CASSYNGRPETQYF.

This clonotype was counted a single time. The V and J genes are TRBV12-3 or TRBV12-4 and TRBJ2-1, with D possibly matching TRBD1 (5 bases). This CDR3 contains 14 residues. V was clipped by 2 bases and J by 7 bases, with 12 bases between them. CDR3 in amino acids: CASSLKGRRNEQFF. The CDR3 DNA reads TGTGCCAGCAGTTTAAAGGGGCGTAGAAATGAGCAGTTCTTC.

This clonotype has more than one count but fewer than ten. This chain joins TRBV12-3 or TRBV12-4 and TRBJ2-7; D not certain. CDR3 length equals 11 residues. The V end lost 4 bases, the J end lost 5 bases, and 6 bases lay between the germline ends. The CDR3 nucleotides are TGTGCCAGCAGTTATGGGGACGAGCAGTACTTC. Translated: CASSYGDEQYF.